This T cell receptor beta chain stems from a study of blood T cell repertoires in COVID-19. Study overall: COVID-19 samples from acute and convalescent phases originated in the United States, Italy and Spain. PBMCs, B-cell-depleted T cells, or T cells provided the cDNA or gDNA that made up the material.

This clone has just a few counts. V dropped 10 bases and J dropped 6; count of bases not matched to a gene: 5. There are 12 residues in the CDR3. CDR1 is ENHRY and CDR2 is SYGVKD in the germline V gene. Per the authors' pipeline: For nucleated cells, counts were estimated from reference gene primer amplification. This table comes from immunoSEQ multiplex PCR, and its TCRdb copy is limited to in-frame clones, with some not included. The V and J calls and clone size come from that table; D and trimming were worked out from the DNA. The sample has approximately 31,000 clones, around 86% seen once. The sequence derives from a woman older than 75 with active or convalescent COVID-19. This chain joins TRBV10-3 and TRBJ2-7; 11 positions agree with TRBD1. Sequenced sample: peripheral blood. CDR3 sequence (DNA): TGTGCCACCGGACAGGGGGCAAGCGAGCAGTACTTC. Amino acids: CATGQGASEQYF.